Given below is one T cell receptor beta chain in context. Treatment defined: randomized to nivolumab then ipilimumab (arm A) or the reverse (arm B). DNA-damaging chemotherapy had not been given to any patient beforehand. PBMC sorting kept live CD3+CD8+ cells without CD19 or CD56. The data stem from a study of sequential checkpoint blockade in melanoma. About the study: After both sequences, patients received maintenance nivolumab.

Assay: immunoSEQ multiplex PCR; the TCRdb copy retains only in-frame clones and omits some. Of tens of thousands of clones listed, 85% to 90% are singletons. Looked up from germline, CDR1 is SGHRS and CDR2 is YFSETQ. With 3 bases clipped from V and 3 bases from J, the junction kept 6 bases outside the gene matches. This CDR3 has 17 residues. The V gene is TRBV5-1, the J gene TRBJ2-3; 14 bases are a match to TRBD2. The source material was CD8+ T cells sorted from blood (inferred from file names), sampled from a patient given nivolumab and ipilimumab in sequence. This TCR was sampled from a human donor with melanoma. The CDR3 reads CASSSGLAGESTDTQYF. The CDR3 DNA sequence: TGCGCCAGCAGCTCGGGACTAGCGGGGGAGTCGACAGATACGCAGTATTTT.